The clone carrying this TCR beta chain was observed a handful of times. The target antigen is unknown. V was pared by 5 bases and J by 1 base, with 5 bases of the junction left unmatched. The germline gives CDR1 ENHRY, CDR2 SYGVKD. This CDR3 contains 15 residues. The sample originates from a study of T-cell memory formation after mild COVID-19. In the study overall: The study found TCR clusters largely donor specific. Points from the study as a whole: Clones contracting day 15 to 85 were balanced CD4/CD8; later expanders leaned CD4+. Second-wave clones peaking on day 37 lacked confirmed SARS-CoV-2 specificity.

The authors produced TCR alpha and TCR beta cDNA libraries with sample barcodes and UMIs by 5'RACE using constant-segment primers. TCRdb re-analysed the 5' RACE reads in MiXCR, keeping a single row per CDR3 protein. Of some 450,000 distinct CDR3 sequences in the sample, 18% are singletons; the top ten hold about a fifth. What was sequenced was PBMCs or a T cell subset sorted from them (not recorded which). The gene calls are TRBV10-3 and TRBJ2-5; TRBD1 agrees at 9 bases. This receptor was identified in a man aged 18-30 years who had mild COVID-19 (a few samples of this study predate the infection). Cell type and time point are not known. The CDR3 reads CAISPGQGVQETQYF. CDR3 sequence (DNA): TGTGCCATCAGTCCGGGACAGGGCGTCCAAGAGACCCAGTACTTC.